A selection of T cell receptor beta chains follows, all from one sample in a study of T cell responses to AZD1222 COVID-19 vaccine. Here immunoSEQ multiplex PCR was the method, and the copy in TCRdb shows in-frame clones only, minus some. Of some 79,000 clones listed, over 60% are singletons. The sample was peripheral blood, taken 28 days after the second AZD1222 dose. These receptors were taken from an adult who received the AZD1222 COVID-19 vaccine. CDR3s leave out the opening cysteine and the closing phenylalanine or tryptophan. Fields, in order: V gene, J gene, CDR3 length, CDR3 protein.

>TRBV19|TRBJ2-1|13
ASSHSSGDYNEQF
>TRBV28|TRBJ2-5|11
ASSWGAMGTQY
>TRBV7-2|TRBJ1-2|9
ASLQNYGYT
>TRBV7-3|TRBJ2-1|9
ASSLGNEQF
>TRBV6-5|TRBJ2-6|13
ASSQTSPGANVLT
>TRBV14|TRBJ2-7|13
ASSQDMVLAREQY
>TRBV3-1/TRBV3-2|TRBJ1-2|12
ASSQLGANYGYT
>TRBV6-5|TRBJ1-2|13
ASKKDRVGFYGYT
>TRBV6-6|TRBJ1-1|14
ASSYSREGGNTEAF
>TRBV7-2|TRBJ2-3|13
ASSLGSVGTDTQY
>TRBV9|TRBJ2-3|11
ASSVGGTDTQY
>TRBV29-1|TRBJ2-7|10
SVTDGRVEQY
>TRBV6-5|TRBJ1-6|13
ASSRGGPVDSPLH
>TRBV18|TRBJ1-2|13
ASSPEAGPNYGYT
>TRBV5-5|TRBJ1-2|17
ASSFTDSFGQGEMNGYT
>TRBV2|TRBJ1-4|14
ASSVGGLATNEKLF
>TRBV29-1|TRBJ2-7|11
SVEDPGRDEQY
>TRBV5-1|TRBJ2-5|16
ASQDREYQGGGQETQY
>TRBV28|TRBJ1-1|8
ASRDSEAF
>TRBV7-2|TRBJ2-7|10
ASSLFREEQY
>TRBV7-9|TRBJ2-2|12
ASSTDRPTGELF
>TRBV7-3|TRBJ1-5|13
ASSLTAGNNQPQH
>TRBV5-6|TRBJ1-6|14
ASSFQGSAYNSPLH
>TRBV20-1|TRBJ1-5|11
SASMDSNQPQH
>TRBV29-1|TRBJ1-1|9
SVESNTEAF
>TRBV5-5|TRBJ1-3|12
ASSWDSSGNTIY
>TRBV3-1/TRBV3-2|TRBJ2-1|13
ASRSAGGPRNEQF
>TRBV7-9|TRBJ1-4|13
ASSLAAGQAEKLF
>TRBV19|TRBJ2-7|14
ASSISWQGARNEQY
>TRBV30|TRBJ2-4|8
AWTFRDPY
>TRBV3-1/TRBV3-2|TRBJ1-1|17
ASSQDHFGGAGPNTEAF
>TRBV18|TRBJ2-7|14
ASSPGGAGVSYEQY
>TRBV18|TRBJ2-4|13
ASSRAGPEENIQY
>TRBV5-5|TRBJ2-7|11
ASSFSASYEQY
>TRBV27|TRBJ2-3|11
ASSPLGTDTQY
>TRBV28|TRBJ1-6|18
ASSFLGWGDWTGGGSPLH
>TRBV11-1|TRBJ2-7|13
ASSSQDRTSYEQY
>TRBV7-9|TRBJ2-3|17
ASSPIPSGWGRGTDTQY
>TRBV27|TRBJ1-2|11
ASSFRAGYGYT
>TRBV10-1|TRBJ2-2|14
ASSEVGQPNTGELF
>TRBV7-8|TRBJ1-5|13
ASSVTGDSNQPQH
>TRBV5-4|TRBJ1-1|11
ASSAGGITEAF
>TRBV19|TRBJ1-6|13
ASRRTGLDGSPLH
>TRBV7-2|TRBJ2-3|11
ASSLGTGTSQY
>TRBV10-2|TRBJ1-6|11
ASSRALNSPLH
>TRBV6-2/TRBV6-3|TRBJ2-1|11
ASSQYSGGEQF
>TRBV2|TRBJ1-4|13
ASSEERGFGEKLF
>TRBV28|TRBJ1-4|10
ASSSQQEKLF
>TRBV28|TRBJ2-5|14
ASSLSGGRTRETQY
>TRBV19|TRBJ1-2|12
ASSPGQGDYGYT
>TRBV5-1|TRBJ2-2|15
ASRYAGTGGNTGELF
>TRBV28|TRBJ1-2|12
ASRLDRINYGYT
>TRBV3-1/TRBV3-2|TRBJ1-6|12
ASSQVPLNSPLH
>TRBV6-6|TRBJ2-7|15
ASSPRAGGRSSYEQY
>TRBV3-1/TRBV3-2|TRBJ2-5|14
ASSQVGGRDQETQY